This T cell receptor beta chain was retrieved from a study of cytomegalovirus exposure and HLA in healthy donors. PCR amplification relied on 60 Vbeta primers (plus 13 Jbeta primers). TCRdb's table, derived via immunoSEQ multiplex PCR, lists solely in-frame clones and lacks some. The sample records around 150,000 clones, approximately 80% being singletons. Germline CDR1 is SGHTA and CDR2 is FQGNSA. CDR3 length equals 12 residues. Trimming at V came to 6 bases and at J to 5 bases, leaving 2 bases not matched to a gene. The specimen sequenced was PBMCs. The V gene is TRBV7-2, the J gene TRBJ2-5; 8 positions match TRBD2. The receptor comes from a woman between 40 and 55 years old in good health and CMV-seronegative. The CDR3 here is CASRGLGETQYF. DNA for the CDR3: TGTGCCAGCAGGGGACTAGGGGAGACCCAGTACTTC.